This T cell receptor (beta chain) appears in the sequencing data of a study of T-cell reconstitution after alpha-beta-depleted transplantation in children. Unmatched junction bases numbered 6, after V lost 6 bases and J lost 7 bases. Germline CDR1 and CDR2: MGHDK and SYGVNS. There are 13 residues in the CDR3. Unique molecular identifiers featured in how the TCRbeta library was prepared. One entry per CDR3 protein, called by TCRdb with MiXCR from the PCR reads. The repertoire holds some 840,000 distinct CDR3 sequences, with roughly 15% as singletons. The sequence was collected from a male patient younger than 18 who had a stem cell transplant for acute lymphoblastic leukemia, so the T cells may come from the graft donor. Source: PBMCs, mostly from graft donor cells, taken 360 days after TCRalphabeta/CD19-depleted stem cell transplant. The rearrangement uses TRBV25-1 and TRBJ1-1; 9 positions match TRBD1. For the CDR3, the DNA is TGTGCCAGCAGCTGGACAGGGGCCCGTGAAGCTTTCTTT. The encoded protein is CASSWTGAREAFF. Variable domain in full (rest from reference TRBV25-1 and TRBJ1-1): EADIYQTPRYLVIGTGKKITLECSQTMGHDKMYWYQQDPGMELHLIHYSYGVNSTEKGDLSSESTVSRIRTEHFPLTLESARPSHTSQYLCASSWTGAREAFFGQGTRLTVV.